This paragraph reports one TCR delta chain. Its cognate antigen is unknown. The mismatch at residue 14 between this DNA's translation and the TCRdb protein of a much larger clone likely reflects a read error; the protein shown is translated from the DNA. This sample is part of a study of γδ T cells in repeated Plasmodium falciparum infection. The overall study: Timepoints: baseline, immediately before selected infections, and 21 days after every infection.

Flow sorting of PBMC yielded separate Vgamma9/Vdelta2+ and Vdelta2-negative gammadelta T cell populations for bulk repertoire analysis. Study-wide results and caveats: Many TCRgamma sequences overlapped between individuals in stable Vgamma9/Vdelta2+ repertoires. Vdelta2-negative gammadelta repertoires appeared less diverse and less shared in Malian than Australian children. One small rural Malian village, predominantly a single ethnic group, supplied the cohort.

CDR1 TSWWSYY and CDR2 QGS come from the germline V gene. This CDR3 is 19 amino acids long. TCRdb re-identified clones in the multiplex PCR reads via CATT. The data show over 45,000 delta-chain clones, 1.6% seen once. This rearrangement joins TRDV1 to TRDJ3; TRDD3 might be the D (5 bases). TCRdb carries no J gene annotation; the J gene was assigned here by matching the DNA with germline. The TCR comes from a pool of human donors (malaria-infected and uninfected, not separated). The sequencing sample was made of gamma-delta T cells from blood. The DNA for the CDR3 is TGTGCTCTTGGGGAGTCTCTATTGAGATTCTCCTGGGACCCCCGACAGATGTTTTTC. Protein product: CALGESLLRFSWDPRQMFF.